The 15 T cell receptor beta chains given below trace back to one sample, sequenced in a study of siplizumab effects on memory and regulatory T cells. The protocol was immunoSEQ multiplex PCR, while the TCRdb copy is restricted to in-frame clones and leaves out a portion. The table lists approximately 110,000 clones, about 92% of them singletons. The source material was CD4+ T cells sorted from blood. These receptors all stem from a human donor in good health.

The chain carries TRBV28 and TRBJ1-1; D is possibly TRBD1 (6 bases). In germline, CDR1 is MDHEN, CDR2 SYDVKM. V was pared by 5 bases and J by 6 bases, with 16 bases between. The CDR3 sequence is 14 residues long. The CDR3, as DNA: TGTGCCAGCAGTCAAGCCGGGACATTCGCTGAAGCTTTCTTT. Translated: CASSQAGTFAEAFF.

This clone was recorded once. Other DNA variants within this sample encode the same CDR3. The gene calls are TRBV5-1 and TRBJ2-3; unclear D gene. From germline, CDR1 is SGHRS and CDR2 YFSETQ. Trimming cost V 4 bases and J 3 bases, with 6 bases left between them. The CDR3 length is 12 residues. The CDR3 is CASSLPTDTQYF. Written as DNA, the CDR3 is TGCGCCAGCAGCCTTCCTACAGATACGCAGTATTTT.

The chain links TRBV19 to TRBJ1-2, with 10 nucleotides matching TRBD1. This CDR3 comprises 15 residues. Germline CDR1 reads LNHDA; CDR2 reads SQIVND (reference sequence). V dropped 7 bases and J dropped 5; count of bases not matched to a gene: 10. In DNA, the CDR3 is TGTGCCAGTACCGATAGACAGGGGGCGAGATATGGCTACACCTTC. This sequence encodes CASTDRQGARYGYTF.

CDR3 nucleotides: TGTGCCAGCCTAGGCTCTGGGGCCAACGTCCTGACTTTC. As protein: CASLGSGANVLTF. The chain carries TRBV6-5 and TRBJ2-6; D remains ambiguous. CDR3 length: 13 amino acids. Germline V lookup: CDR1 MNHEY, CDR2 SVGAGI. V was pared by 8 bases and J by 0 bases, with 5 bases between.

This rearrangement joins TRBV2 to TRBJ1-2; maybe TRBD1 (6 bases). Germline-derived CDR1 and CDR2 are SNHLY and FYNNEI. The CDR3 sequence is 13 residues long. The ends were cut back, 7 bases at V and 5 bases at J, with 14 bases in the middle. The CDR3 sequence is CASTLQGFYGYTF. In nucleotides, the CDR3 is TGTGCCAGCACCCTACAGGGTTTTTATGGCTACACCTTC.

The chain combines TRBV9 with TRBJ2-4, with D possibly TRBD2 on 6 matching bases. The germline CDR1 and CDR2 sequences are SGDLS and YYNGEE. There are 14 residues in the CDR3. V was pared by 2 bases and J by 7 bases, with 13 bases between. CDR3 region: CASSVGGTINIQYF. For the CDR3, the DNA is TGTGCCAGCAGCGTCGGGGGTACCATTAACATTCAGTACTTC.

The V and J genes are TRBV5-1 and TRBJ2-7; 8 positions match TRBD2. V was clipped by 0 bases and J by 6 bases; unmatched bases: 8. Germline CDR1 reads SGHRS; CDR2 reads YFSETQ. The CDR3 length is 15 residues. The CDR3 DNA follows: TGCGCCAGCAGCTTGGGCGGGGGGTTATTAGGCGAGCAGTACTTC. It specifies CASSLGGGLLGEQYF. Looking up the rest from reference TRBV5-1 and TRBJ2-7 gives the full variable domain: KAGVTQTPRYLIKTRGQQVTLSCSPISGHRSVSWYQQTPGQGLQFLFEYFSETQRNKGNFPGRFSGRQFSNSRSEMNVSTLELGDSALYLCASSLGGGLLGEQYFGPGTRLTVT.

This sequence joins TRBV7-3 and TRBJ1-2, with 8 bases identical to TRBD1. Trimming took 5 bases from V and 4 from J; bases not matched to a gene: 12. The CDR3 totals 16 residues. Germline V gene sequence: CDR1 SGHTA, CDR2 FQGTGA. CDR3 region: CASSPAASGGGYGYTF. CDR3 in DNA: TGTGCCAGCAGCCCCGCCGCTTCAGGGGGCGGCTATGGCTACACCTTC.

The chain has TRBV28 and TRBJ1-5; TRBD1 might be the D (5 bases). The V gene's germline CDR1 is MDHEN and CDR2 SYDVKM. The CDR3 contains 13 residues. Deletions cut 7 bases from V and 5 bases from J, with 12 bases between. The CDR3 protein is CASTRTGHQPQHF. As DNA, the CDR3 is TGTGCCAGCACACGGACGGGGCATCAGCCCCAGCATTTT.

CDR3 nucleotides: TGCGCCAGCAGCTTGGACAGGGGTTTGATGCCCATCGGGGAGCTGTTTTTT. This codes for CASSLDRGLMPIGELFF. V is TRBV5-1 and J is TRBJ2-2; TRBD1 matches 7 bases. This CDR3 has 17 residues. Trimming took 0 bases from V and 7 from J; bases not matched to a gene: 12. Germline assignment: CDR1 SGHRS and CDR2 YFSETQ.

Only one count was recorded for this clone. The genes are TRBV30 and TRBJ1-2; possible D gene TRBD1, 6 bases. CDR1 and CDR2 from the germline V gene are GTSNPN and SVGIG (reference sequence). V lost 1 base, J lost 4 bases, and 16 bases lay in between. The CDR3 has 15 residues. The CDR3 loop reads CAWSGTAPGGYGYTF. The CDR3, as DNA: TGTGCCTGGAGTGGGACAGCTCCAGGCGGCTATGGCTACACCTTC.

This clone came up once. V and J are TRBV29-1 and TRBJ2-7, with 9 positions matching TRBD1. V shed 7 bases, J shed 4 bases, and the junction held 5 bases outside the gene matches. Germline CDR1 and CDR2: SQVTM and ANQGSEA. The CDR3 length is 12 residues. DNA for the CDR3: TGCAGCGCCTCGGACAGGGGATACGAGCAGTACTTC. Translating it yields CSASDRGYEQYF.

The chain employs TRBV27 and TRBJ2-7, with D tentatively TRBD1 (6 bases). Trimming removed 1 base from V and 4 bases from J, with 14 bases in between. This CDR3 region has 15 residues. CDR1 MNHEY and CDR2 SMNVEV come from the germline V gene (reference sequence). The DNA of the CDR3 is TGTGCCAGCAGTTTATTACAGGGCGCCCCTTACGAGCAGTACTTC. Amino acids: CASSLLQGAPYEQYF.

CDR3 sequence: CASSYSSGRETQYF. CDR3 nucleotide sequence: TGTGCCAGCAGCTACTCTAGCGGGAGGGAGACCCAGTACTTC. The chain employs TRBV7-2 and TRBJ2-5; 11 nucleotides line up with TRBD2. The V segment lost 4 bases and the J segment 5 bases; nucleotides outside the gene matches: 3. Germline assignment: CDR1 SGHTA and CDR2 FQGNSA. The CDR3 is 14 amino acids.

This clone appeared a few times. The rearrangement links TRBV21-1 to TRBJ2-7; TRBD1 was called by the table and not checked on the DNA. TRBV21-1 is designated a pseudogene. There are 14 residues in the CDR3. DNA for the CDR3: TGTGCCAGCAGCACGGGACAGGAATCCTACGAGCAGTACTTC. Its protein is CASSTGQESYEQYF.